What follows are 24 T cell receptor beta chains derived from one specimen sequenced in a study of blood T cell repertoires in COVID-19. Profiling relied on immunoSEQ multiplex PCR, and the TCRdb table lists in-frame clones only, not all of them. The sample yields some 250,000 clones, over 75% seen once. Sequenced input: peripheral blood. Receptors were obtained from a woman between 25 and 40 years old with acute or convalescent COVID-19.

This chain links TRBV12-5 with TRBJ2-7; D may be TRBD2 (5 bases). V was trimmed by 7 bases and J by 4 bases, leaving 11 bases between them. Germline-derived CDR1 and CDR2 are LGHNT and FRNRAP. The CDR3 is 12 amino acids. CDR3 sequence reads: CASEGSRYEQYF. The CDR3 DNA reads TGTGCTAGTGAAGGGAGTCGATACGAGCAGTACTTC.

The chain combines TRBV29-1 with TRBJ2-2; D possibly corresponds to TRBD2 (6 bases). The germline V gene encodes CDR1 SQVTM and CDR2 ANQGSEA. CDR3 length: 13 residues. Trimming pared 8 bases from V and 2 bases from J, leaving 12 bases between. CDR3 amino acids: CSFSGRNTGELFF. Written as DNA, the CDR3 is TGCAGCTTTTCCGGGAGAAACACCGGGGAGCTGTTTTTT.

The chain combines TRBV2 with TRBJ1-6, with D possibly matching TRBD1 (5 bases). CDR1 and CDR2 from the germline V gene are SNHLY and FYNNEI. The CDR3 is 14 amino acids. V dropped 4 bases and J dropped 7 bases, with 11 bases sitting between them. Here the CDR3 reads CASSGTSGNSPLHF. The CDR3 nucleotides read TGTGCCAGCAGTGGGACATCTGGGAATTCACCCCTCCACTTT.

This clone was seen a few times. In DNA form, the CDR3 reads TGTGCCAGCAGTGAGGGGGGACACTATGGCTACACCTTC. Protein: CASSEGGHYGYTF. This chain connects TRBV6-1 to TRBJ1-2, with a possible D match to TRBD1 (5 bases). CDR1 is MNHNS and CDR2 is SASEGT in the germline V gene. V lost 3 bases to trimming and J lost 3 bases, with 8 bases between them. The CDR3 has 13 amino acids.

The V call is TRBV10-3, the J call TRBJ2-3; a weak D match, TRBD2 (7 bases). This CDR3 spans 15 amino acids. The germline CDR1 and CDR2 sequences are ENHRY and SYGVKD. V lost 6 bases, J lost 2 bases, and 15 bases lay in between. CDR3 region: CAISRGGADTDTQYF. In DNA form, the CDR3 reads TGTGCCATCAGCCGAGGGGGGGCTGACACAGATACGCAGTATTTT.

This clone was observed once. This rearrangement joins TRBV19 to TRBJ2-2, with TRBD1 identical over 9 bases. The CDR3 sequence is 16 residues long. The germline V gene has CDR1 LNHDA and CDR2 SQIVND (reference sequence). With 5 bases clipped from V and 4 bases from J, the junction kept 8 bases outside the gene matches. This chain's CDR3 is CASSPQDRGFTGELFF. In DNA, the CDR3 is TGTGCCAGTAGTCCCCAGGACAGGGGATTCACCGGGGAGCTGTTTTTT.

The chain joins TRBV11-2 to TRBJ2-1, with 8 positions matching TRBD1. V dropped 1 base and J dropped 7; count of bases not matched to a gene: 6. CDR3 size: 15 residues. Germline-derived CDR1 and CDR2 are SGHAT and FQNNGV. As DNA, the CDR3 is TGTGCCAGCAGCTTAGGGACAGGGTTCGGGAATGAGCAGTTCTTC. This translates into CASSLGTGFGNEQFF. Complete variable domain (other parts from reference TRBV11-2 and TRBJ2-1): EAGVAQSPRYKIIEKRQSVAFWCNPISGHATLYWYQQILGQGPKLLIQFQNNGVVDDSQLPKDRFSAERLKGVDSTLKIQPAKLEDSAVYLCASSLGTGFGNEQFFGPGTRLTVL.

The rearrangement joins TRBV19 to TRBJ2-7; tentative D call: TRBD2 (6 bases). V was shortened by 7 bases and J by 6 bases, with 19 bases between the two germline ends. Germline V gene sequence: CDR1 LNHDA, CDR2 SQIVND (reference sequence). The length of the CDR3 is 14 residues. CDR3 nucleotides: TGTGCCAGTACCCATACGGGCGGGAAAGGCGAGCAGTACTTC. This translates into CASTHTGGKGEQYF.

DNA of the CDR3: TGTGCCAGCAGCGCCACTTCACAGGCAAACACAGATACGCAGTATTTT. Amino acid sequence: CASSATSQANTDTQYF. The rearrangement uses TRBV9 and TRBJ2-3, with D perhaps TRBD1 (5 bases). This CDR3 is built from 16 residues. Germline V gene data show CDR1 as SGDLS and CDR2 as YYNGEE. Trimming took off 3 bases at V and 2 bases at J, with 16 bases between the two ends.

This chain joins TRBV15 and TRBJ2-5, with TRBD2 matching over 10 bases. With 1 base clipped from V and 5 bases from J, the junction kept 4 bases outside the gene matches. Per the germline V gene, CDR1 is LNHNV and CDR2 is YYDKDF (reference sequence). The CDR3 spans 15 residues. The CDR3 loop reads CATSRGGSGRETQYF. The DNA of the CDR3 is TGTGCCACCAGCAGAGGTGGTAGCGGGAGGGAGACCCAGTACTTC.

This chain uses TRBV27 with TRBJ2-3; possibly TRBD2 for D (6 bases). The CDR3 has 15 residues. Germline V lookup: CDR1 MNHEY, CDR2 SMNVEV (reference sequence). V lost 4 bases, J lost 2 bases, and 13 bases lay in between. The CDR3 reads CASSSTGVATDTQYF. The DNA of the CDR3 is TGTGCCAGCAGTTCCACGGGGGTTGCCACAGATACGCAGTATTTT.

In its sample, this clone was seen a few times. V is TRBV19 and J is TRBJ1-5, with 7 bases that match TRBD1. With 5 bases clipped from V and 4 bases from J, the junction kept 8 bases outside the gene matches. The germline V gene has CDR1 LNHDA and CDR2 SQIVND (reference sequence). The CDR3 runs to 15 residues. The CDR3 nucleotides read TGTGCCAGTAGTCCCGGGACAGTCCCAAATCAGCCCCAGCATTTT. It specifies CASSPGTVPNQPQHF.

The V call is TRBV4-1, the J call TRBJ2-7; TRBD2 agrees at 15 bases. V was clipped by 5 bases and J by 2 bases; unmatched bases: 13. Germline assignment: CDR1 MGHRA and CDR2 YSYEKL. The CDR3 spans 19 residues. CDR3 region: CASSAHGTSGRPLTYEQYF. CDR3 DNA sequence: TGCGCCAGCAGCGCCCACGGGACTAGCGGGAGGCCCCTCACCTACGAGCAGTACTTC.

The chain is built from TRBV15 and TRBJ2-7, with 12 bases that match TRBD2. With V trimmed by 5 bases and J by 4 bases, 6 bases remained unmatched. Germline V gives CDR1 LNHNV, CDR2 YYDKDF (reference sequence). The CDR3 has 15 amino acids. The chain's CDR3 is CATSARLAGVYEQYF. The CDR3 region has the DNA TGTGCCACCAGCGCCCGACTAGCGGGAGTGTACGAGCAGTACTTC.

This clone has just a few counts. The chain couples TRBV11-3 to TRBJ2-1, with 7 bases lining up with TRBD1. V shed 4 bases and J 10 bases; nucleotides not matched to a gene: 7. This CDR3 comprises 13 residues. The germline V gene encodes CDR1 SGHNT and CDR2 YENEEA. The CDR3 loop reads CASSWGRQGEQFF. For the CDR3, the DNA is TGTGCCAGCAGCTGGGGACGACAGGGAGAGCAGTTCTTC.

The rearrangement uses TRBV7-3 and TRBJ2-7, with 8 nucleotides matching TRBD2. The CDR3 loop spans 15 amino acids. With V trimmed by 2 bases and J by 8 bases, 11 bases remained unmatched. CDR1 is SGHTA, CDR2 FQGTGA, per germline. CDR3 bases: TGTGCCAGCAGCTTAGCGGGAGGATCGTTCGACAAGCAGTACTTC. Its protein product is CASSLAGGSFDKQYF.

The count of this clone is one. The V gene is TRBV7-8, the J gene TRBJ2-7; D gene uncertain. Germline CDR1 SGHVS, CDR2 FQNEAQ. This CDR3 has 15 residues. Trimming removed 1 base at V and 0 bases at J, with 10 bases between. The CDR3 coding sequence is TGTGCCAGCAGCTTAGAGGCGAGGAGCTCCTACGAGCAGTACTTC. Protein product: CASSLEARSSYEQYF.

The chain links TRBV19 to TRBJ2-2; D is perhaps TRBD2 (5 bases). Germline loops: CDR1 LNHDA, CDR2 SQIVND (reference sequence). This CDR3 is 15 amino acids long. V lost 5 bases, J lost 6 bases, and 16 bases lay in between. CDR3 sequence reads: CASSYGLYRAGELFF. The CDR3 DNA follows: TGTGCCAGTAGTTACGGACTTTATAGGGCCGGGGAGCTGTTTTTT.

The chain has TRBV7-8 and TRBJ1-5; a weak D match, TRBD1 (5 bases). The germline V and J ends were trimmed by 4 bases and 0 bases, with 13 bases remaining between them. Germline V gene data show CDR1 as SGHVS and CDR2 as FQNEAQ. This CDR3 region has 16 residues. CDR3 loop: CASSSLSGRSNQPQHF. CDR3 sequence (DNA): TGTGCCAGCAGCTCGCTATCAGGGCGTAGCAATCAGCCCCAGCATTTT. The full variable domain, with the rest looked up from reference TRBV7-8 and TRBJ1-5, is GAGVSQSPRYKVAKRGQDVALRCDPISGHVSLFWYQQALGQGPEFLTYFQNEAQLDKSGLPSDRFFAERPEGSVSTLKIQRTQQEDSAVYLCASSSLSGRSNQPQHFGDGTRLSIL.

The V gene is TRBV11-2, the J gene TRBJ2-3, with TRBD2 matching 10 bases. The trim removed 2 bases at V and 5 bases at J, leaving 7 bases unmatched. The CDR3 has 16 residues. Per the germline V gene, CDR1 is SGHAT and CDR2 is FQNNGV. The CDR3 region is CASSLSLAGVLDTQYF. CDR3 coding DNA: TGTGCCAGCAGCTTAAGTCTAGCGGGAGTTCTAGATACGCAGTATTTT.

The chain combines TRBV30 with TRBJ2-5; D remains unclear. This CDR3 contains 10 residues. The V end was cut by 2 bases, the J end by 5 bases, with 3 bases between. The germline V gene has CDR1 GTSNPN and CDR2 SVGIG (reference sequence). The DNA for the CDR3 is TGTGCCTGGAGTCGGGAGACCCAGTACTTC. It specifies CAWSRETQYF. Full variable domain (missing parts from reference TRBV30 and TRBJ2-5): SQTIHQWPATLVQPVGSPLSLECTVEGTSNPNLYWYRQAAGRGLQLLFYSVGIGQISSEVPQNLSASRPQDRQFILSSKKLLLSDSGFYLCAWSRETQYFGPGTRLLVL.

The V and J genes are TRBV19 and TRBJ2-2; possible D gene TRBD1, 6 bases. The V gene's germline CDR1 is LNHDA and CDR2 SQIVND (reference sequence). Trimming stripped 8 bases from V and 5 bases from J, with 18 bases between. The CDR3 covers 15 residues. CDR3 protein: CASEQGIKRTGELFF. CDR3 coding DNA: TGTGCCAGTGAACAGGGTATTAAAAGAACCGGGGAGCTGTTTTTT.

DNA of the CDR3: TGTGCCAGCAGCCAACGGGGGGCCCCCTATGGCTACACCTTC. Protein product: CASSQRGAPYGYTF. The rearrangement uses TRBV5-4 and TRBJ1-2; D possibly corresponds to TRBD1 (6 bases). The V and J ends lost 4 bases and 4 bases respectively, with 14 bases between them. Germline loops: CDR1 SGHNT, CDR2 YYREEE (reference sequence). CDR3 length: 14 residues.

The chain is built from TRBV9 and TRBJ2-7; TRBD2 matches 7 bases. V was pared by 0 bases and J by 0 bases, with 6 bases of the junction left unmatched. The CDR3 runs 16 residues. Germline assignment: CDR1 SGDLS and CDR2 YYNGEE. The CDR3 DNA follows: TGTGCCAGCAGCGTAGCGGCGGGAGCTCTCTCCTACGAGCAGTACTTC. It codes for CASSVAAGALSYEQYF.